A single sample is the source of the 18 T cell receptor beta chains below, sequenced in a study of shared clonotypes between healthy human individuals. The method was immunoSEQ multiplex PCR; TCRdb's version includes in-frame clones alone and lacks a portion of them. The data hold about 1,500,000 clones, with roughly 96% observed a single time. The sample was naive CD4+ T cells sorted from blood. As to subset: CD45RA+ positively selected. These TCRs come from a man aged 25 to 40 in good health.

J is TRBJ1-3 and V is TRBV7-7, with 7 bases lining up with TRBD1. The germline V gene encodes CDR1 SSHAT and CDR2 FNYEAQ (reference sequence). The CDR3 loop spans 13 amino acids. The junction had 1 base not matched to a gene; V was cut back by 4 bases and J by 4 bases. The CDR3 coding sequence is TGTGCCAGCAGCTCGGGACAGGGAAACACCATATATTTT. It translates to CASSSGQGNTIYF.

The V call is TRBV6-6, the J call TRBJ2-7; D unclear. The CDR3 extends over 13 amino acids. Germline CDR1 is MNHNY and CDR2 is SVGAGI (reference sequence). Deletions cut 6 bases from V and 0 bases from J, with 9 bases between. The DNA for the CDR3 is TGTGCCAGCAGCCCTCGGAGCTCCTACGAGCAGTACTTC. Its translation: CASSPRSSYEQYF.

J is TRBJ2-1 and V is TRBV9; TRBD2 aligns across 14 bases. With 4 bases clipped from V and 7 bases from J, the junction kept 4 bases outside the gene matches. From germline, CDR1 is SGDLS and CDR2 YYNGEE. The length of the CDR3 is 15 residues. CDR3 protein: CASSQRTSGRNEQFF. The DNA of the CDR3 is TGTGCCAGCAGCCAAAGGACTAGCGGGAGGAATGAGCAGTTCTTC.

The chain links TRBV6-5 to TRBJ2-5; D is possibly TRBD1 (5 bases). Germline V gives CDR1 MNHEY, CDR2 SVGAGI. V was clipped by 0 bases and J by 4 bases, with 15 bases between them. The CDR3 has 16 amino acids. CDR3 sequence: CASSYSKAGLGETQYF. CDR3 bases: TGTGCCAGCAGTTACTCGAAGGCAGGGTTAGGAGAGACCCAGTACTTC.

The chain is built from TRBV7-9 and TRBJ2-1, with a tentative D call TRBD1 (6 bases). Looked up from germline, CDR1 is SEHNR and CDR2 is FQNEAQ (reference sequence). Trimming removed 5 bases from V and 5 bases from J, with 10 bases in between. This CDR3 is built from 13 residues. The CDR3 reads CASSPGAHNEQFF. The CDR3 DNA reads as TGTGCCAGCAGCCCAGGGGCTCACAATGAGCAGTTCTTC.

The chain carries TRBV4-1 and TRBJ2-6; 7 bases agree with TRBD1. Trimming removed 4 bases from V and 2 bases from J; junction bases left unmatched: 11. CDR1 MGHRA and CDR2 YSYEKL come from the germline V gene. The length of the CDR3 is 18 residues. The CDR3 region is CASSLTTGIITGANVLTF. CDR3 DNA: TGCGCCAGCAGCCTTACGACAGGGATTATTACTGGGGCCAACGTCCTGACTTTC.

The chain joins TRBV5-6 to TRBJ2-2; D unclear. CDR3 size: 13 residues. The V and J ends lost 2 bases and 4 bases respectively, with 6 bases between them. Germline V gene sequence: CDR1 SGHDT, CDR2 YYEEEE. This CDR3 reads CASSFTATGELFF. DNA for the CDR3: TGTGCCAGCAGCTTTACAGCCACCGGGGAGCTGTTTTTT.

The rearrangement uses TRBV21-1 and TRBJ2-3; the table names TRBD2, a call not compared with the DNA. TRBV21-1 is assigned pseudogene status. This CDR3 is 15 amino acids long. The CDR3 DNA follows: TGTGCCAGCAGGGACCTAGCGGGGGCCCCAGATACGCAGTATTTT. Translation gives CASRDLAGAPDTQYF.

CDR3 bases: TGTGCCAGCAGCCCCTCCGGGAGCACAGAGACCCAGTACTTC. This gives the protein CASSPSGSTETQYF. The chain recombines TRBV9 with TRBJ2-5; maybe TRBD2 (6 bases). CDR3 length: 14 residues. Germline lookup yields CDR1 SGDLS and CDR2 YYNGEE. The V and J ends lost 4 bases and 4 bases respectively, with 14 bases between them.

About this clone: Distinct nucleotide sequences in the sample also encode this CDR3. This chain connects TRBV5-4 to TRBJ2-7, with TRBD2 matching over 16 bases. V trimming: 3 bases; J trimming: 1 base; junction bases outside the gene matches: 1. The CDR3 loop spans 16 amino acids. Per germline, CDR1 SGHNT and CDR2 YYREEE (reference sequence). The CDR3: CASSSGLAGGSYEQYF. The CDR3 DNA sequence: TGTGCCAGCAGCTCGGGACTAGCGGGAGGGTCCTACGAGCAGTACTTC. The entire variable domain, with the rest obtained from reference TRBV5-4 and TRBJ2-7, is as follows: ETGVTQSPTHLIKTRGQQVTLRCSSQSGHNTVSWYQQALGQGPQFIFQYYREEENGRGNFPPRFSGLQFPNYSSELNVNALELDDSALYLCASSSGLAGGSYEQYFGPGTRLTVT.

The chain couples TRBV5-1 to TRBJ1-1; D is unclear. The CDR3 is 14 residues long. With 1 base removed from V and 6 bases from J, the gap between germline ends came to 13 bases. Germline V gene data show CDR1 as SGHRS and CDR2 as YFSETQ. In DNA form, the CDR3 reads TGCGCCAGCAGCTTGTTCCAAACAGACCCTGAAGCTTTCTTT. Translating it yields CASSLFQTDPEAFF.

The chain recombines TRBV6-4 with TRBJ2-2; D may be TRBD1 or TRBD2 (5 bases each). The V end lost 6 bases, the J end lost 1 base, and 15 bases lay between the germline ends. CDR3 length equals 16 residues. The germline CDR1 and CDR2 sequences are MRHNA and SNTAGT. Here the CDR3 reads CASRSQEAMNTGELFF. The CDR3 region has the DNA TGTGCCAGCAGGTCACAGGAGGCGATGAACACCGGGGAGCTGTTTTTT.

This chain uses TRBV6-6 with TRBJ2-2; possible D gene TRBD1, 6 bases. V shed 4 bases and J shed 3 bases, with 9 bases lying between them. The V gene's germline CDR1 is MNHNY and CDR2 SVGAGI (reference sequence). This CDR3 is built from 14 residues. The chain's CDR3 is CASSWDTYTGELFF. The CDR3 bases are TGTGCCAGCAGTTGGGACACTTACACCGGGGAGCTGTTTTTT.

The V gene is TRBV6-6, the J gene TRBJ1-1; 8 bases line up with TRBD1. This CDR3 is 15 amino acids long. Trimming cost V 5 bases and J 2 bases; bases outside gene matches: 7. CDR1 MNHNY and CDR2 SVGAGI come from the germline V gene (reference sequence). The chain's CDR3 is CASSNRRGPNTEAFF. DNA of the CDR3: TGTGCCAGCAGTAATCGCAGGGGGCCAAACACTGAAGCTTTCTTT.

The CDR3 protein is CASQKRAGRLNTEAFF. The CDR3 DNA follows: TGTGCCAGCCAGAAAAGGGCCGGCCGCTTGAACACTGAAGCTTTCTTT. The rearrangement links TRBV7-9 to TRBJ1-1; no clear D gene. The CDR3 contains 16 residues. The V end lost 8 bases, the J end lost 0 bases, and 19 bases lay between the germline ends. CDR1 SEHNR and CDR2 FQNEAQ come from the germline V gene (reference sequence).

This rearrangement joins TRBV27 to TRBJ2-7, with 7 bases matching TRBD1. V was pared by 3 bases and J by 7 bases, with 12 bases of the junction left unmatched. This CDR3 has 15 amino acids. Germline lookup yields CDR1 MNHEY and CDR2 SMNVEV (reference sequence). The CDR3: CASSFSDRPVLEQYF. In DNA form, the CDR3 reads TGTGCCAGCAGTTTTTCGGACAGGCCCGTCTTGGAGCAGTACTTC.

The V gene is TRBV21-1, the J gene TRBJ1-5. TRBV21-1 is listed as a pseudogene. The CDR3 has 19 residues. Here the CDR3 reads CASSKAYRQSGDSNQPQHF. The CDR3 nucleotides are TGTGCCAGCAGCAAAGCCTATAGACAGTCCGGGGATAGCAATCAGCCCCAGCATTTT.

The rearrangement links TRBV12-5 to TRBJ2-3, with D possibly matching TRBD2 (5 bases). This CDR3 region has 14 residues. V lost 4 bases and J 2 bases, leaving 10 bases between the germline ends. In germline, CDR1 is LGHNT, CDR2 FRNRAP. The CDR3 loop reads CASGSRVDTDTQYF. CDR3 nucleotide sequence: TGTGCTAGTGGTTCGCGGGTGGACACAGATACGCAGTATTTT.